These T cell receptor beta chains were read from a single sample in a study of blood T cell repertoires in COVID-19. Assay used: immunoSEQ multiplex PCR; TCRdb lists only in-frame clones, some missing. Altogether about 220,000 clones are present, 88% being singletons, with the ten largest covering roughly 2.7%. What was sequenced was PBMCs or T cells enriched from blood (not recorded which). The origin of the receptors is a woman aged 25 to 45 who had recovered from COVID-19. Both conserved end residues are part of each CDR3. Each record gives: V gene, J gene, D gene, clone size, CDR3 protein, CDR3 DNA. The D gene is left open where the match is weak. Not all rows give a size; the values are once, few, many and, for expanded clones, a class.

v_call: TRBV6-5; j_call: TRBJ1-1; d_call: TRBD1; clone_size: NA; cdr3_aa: CASSWDRATEAFF; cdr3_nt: TGTGCCAGCAGTTGGGACAGGGCCACTGAAGCTTTCTTT
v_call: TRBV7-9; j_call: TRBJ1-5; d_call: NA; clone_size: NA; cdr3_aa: CASSPPGSRANQPQHF; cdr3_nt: TGTGCCAGCAGCCCCCCGGGGAGCCGGGCTAATCAGCCCCAGCATTTT
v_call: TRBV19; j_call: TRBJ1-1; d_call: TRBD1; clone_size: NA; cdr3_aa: CASSITDRGSTEAFF; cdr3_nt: TGTGCCAGTAGTATTACGGACAGGGGATCCACTGAAGCTTTCTTT
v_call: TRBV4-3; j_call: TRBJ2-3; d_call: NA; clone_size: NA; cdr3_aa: CASSQDAGIVSTDTQYF; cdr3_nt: TGCGCCAGCAGCCAAGATGCCGGGATTGTTAGCACAGATACGCAGTATTTT
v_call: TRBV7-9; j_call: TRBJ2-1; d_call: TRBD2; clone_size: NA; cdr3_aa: CASSLELAGPFHEQFF; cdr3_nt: TGTGCCAGCAGCTTAGAACTAGCGGGGCCGTTTCATGAGCAGTTCTTC
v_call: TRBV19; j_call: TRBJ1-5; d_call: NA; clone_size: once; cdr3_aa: CASSYSNQPQHF; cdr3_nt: TGTGCCAGTAGTTATAGCAATCAGCCCCAGCATTTT
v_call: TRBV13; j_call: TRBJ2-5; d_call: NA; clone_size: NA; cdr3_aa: CASSSLNNQETQYF; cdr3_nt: TGTGCCAGCAGCTCCCTGAACAACCAAGAGACCCAGTACTTC
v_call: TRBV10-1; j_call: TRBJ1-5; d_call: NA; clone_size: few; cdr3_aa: CASIGGQLYSNQPQHF; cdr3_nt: TGCGCCAGCATAGGTGGACAGCTTTATAGCAATCAGCCCCAGCATTTT
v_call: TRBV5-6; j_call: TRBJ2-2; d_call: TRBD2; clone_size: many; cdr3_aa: CASSPRSGGNTGELFF; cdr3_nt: TGTGCCAGCAGCCCGCGGAGCGGGGGCAACACCGGGGAGCTGTTTTTT
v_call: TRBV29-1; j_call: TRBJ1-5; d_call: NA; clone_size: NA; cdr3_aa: CSVPRPGFSNQPQHF; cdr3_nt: TGCAGCGTTCCAAGGCCGGGGTTTAGCAATCAGCCCCAGCATTTT
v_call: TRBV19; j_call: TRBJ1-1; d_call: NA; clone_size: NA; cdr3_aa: CASRSREMNTEAFF; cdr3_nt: TGTGCCAGTAGGTCTCGGGAGATGAACACTGAAGCTTTCTTT
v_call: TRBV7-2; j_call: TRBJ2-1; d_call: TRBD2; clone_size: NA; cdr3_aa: CASSLLSVIAGRYNEQFF; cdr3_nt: TGTGCCAGCAGCTTACTCTCTGTGATAGCGGGACGTTACAATGAGCAGTTCTTC
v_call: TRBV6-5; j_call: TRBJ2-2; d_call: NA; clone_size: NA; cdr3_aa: CASRLLASNTGELFF; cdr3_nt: TGTGCCAGCAGATTACTAGCTAGTAACACCGGGGAGCTGTTTTTT
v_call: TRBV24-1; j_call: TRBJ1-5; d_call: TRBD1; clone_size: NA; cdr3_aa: CATSDATGDIHSNQPQHF; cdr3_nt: TGTGCCACCAGTGATGCGACAGGGGATATTCATAGCAATCAGCCCCAGCATTTT
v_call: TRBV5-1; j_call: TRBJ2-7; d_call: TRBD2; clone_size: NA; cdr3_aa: CASSLGIAGGSHEQYF; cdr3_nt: TGCGCCAGCAGCTTGGGTATAGCGGGGGGTTCCCACGAGCAGTACTTC
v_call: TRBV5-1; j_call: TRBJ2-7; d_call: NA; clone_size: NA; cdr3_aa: CASSLVGSRYGSYEQYF; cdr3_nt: TGCGCCAGCAGCTTGGTGGGATCCAGGTACGGGAGCTACGAGCAGTACTTC
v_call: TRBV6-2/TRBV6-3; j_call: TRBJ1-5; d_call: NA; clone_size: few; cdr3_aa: CASSFELRTGYDLGNQPQHF; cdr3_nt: TGTGCCAGCAGTTTTGAGTTGAGAACAGGGTATGACCTTGGCAATCAGCCCCAGCATTTT
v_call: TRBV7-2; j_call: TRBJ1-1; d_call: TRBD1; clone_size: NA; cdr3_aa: CASSLTGGSTGTEAFF; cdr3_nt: TGTGCCAGCAGCTTAACAGGGGGCTCCACGGGCACTGAAGCTTTCTTT
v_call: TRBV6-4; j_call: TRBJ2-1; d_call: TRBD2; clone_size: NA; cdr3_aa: CASSEAGGPNEQFF; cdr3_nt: TGTGCCAGCAGTGAAGCGGGGGGGCCAAATGAGCAGTTCTTC
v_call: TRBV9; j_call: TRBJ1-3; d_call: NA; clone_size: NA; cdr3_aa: CASSSGNTIYF; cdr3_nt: TGTGCCAGCAGCTCGGGAAACACCATATATTTT
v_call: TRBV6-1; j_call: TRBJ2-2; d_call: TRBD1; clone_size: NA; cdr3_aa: CASSDEGGTGRVTGTGELFF; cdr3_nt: TGTGCCAGCAGTGACGAAGGGGGGACAGGGAGGGTTACCGGCACCGGGGAGCTGTTTTTT
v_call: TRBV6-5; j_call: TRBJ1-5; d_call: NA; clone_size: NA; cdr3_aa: CASSSYGGRPQHF; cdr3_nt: TGTGCCAGCAGCTCTTACGGTGGTCGGCCCCAGCATTTT
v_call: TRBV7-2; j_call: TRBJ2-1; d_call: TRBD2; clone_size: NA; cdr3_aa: CASSKTSGGGYEQFF; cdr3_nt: TGTGCCAGCAGCAAAACCAGCGGGGGGGGATATGAGCAGTTCTTC
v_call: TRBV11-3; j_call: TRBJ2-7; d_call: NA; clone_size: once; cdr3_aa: CASSGGSYEQYF; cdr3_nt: TGTGCCAGCAGCGGGGGGTCCTACGAGCAGTACTTC
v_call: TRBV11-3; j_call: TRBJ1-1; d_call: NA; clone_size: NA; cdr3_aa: CASSLRGGTEAFF; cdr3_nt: TGTGCCAGCAGCTTAAGGGGGGGGACTGAAGCTTTCTTT
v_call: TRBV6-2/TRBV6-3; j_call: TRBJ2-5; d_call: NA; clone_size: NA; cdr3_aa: CASSYILDIGDLLDRETQYF; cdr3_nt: TGTGCCAGCAGTTACATTCTAGACATCGGGGATTTGTTAGACCGAGAGACCCAGTACTTC
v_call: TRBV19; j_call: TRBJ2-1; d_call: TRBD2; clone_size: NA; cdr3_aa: CASKGKRGYEQFF; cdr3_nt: TGTGCCAGTAAGGGGAAGCGGGGGTATGAGCAGTTCTTC
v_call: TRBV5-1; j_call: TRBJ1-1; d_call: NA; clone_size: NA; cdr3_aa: CASSLTGQGMNTEAFF; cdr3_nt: TGCGCCAGCAGCTTGACAGGGCAAGGCATGAACACTGAAGCTTTCTTT
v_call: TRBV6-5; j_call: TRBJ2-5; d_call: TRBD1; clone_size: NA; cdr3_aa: CASSPRDRGETQYF; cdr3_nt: TGTGCCAGCAGTCCCAGGGACAGGGGGGAGACCCAGTACTTC
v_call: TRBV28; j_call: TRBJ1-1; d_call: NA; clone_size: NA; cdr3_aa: CASSSDNTEAFF; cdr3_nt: TGTGCCAGCAGTTCAGATAACACTGAAGCTTTCTTT
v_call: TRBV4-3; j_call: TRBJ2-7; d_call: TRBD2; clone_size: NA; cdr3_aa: CASSQEWGLVGTSGGKQYF; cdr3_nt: TGCGCCAGCAGCCAAGAGTGGGGATTAGTCGGGACTAGCGGGGGGAAGCAGTACTTC
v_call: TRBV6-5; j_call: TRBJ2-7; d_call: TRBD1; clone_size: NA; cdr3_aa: CASSRTGVYEQYF; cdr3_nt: TGTGCCAGCAGCCGGACAGGGGTCTACGAGCAGTACTTC
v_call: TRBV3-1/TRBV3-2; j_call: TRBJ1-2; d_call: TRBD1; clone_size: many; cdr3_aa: CASSQGTGLNYGYTF; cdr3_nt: TGTGCCAGCAGCCAAGGGACAGGGCTTAACTATGGCTACACCTTC